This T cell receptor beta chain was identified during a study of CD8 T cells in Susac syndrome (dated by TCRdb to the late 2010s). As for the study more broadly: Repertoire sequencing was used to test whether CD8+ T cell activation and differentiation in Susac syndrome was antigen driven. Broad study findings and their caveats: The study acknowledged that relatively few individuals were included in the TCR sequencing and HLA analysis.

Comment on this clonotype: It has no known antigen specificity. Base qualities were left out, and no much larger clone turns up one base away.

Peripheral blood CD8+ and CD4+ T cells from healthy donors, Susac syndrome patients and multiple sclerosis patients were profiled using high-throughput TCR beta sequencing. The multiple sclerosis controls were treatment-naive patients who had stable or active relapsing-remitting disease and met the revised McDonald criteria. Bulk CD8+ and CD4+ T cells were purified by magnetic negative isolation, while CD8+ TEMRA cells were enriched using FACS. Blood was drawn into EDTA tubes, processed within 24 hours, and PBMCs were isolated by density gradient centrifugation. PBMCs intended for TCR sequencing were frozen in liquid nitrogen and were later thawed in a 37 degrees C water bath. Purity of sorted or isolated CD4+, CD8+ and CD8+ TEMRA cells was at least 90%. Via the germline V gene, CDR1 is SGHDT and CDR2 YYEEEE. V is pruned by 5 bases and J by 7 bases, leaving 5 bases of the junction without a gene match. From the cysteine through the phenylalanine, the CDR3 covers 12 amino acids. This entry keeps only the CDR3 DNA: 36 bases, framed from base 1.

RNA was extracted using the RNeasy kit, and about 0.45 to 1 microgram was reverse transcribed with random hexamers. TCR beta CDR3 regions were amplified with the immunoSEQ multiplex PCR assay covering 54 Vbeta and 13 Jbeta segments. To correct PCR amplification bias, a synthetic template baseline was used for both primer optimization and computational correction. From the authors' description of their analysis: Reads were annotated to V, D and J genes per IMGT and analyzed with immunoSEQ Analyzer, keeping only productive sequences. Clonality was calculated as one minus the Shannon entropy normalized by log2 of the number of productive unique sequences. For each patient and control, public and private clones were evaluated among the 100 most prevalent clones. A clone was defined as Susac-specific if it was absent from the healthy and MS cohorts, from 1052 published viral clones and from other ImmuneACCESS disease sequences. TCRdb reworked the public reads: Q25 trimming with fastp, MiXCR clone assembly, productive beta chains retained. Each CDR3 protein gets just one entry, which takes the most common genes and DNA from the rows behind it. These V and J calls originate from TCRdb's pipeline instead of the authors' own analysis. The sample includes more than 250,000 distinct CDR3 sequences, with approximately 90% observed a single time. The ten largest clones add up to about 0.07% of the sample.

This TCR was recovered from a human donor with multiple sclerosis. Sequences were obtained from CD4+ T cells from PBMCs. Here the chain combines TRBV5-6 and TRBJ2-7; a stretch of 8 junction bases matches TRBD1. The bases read TGTGCCAGCAGACGAGGGACAGGAGAGCAGTACTTC. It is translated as CASRRGTGEQYF.